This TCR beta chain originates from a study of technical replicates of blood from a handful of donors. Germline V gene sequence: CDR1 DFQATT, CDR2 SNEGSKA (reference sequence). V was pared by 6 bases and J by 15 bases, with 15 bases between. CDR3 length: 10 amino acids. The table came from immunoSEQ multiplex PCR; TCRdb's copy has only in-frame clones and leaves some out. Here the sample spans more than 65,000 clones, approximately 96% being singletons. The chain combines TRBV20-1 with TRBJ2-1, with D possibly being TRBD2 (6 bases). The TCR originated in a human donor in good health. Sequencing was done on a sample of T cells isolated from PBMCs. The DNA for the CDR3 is TGCAGTGCATACGGACTATATCTGTTCTTC. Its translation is CSAYGLYLFF.